This T cell receptor beta chain comes out of a study of a mutant IDH1 vaccine in newly diagnosed glioma. Study-wide points: Pseudoprogression appeared independent of alterations in top peripheral clonotypes.

Time point: baseline, week 1 (first vaccination visit). Treatment here: pre-vaccination baseline after standard-of-care therapy. The CDR3 totals 14 residues. V lost 0 bases and J 7 bases, leaving 12 bases between the germline ends. Germline V gives CDR1 LGHNA, CDR2 YSLEER. Note on this clone: The antigen is unknown.

Repertoires were generated with immunoSEQ multiplex PCR, while TCRdb's copy carries only in-frame clones and drops some. The data hold about 34,000 clones, with about three quarters observed a single time. The origin of this receptor is a man over 45 with glioma. Some clones in this sample may be carry-over from other donors' samples. The rearrangement joins TRBV4-3 to TRBJ1-2, with no clear D. The sequencing used peripheral blood mononuclear cells (PBMCs), collected from a glioma patient treated with radiotherapy, temozolomide or both. CDR3 DNA sequence: TGCGCCAGCAGCCAAGACGCTGGGTTCGGTGGCTACACCTTC. It translates to CASSQDAGFGGYTF.